The entry below describes one T cell receptor (beta chain). Its antigen is undetermined. Some clones are missing from TCRdb's copy, which holds only in-frame ones; the method was immunoSEQ multiplex PCR. The repertoire has about 89,000 clones, 75% to 90% of them found once; the top ten carry 5.5%. This record belongs to a study of T cell responses to AZD1222 COVID-19 vaccine. V shed 3 bases, J shed 5 bases, and the junction held 2 bases outside the gene matches. CDR1 is SGDLS, CDR2 YYNGEE, per germline. The length of the CDR3 is 12 residues. Study-wide points: Researchers report vaccine-associated CD4 TCRs spanning spike, with dominance at 160-218 and 743-854.

The chain is built from TRBV9 and TRBJ2-7; 7 nucleotides agree with TRBD2. The sequence derives from an adult who received the AZD1222 COVID-19 vaccine. The starting material was peripheral blood, obtained 28 days after the second AZD1222 dose. The CDR3, as DNA: TGTGCCAGCAGCGGGGGGAGGGACGAGCAGTACTTC. Translation gives CASSGGRDEQYF.